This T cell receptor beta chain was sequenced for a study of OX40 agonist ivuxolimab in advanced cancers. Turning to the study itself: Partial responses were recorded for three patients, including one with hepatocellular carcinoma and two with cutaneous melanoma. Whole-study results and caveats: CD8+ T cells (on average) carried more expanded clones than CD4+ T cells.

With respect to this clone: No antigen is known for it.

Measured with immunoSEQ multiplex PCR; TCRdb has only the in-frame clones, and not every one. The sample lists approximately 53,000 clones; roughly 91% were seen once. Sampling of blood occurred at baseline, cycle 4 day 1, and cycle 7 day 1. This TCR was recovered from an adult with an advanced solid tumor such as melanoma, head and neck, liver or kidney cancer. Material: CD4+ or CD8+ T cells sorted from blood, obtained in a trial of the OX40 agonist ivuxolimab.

CDR3 residues: CASSESGFGTGELFF. CDR3 DNA: TGCGCCAGCAGTGAGTCGGGGTTCGGGACCGGGGAGCTGTTTTTT. This rearrangement joins TRBV10-1 to TRBJ2-2; D gene ambiguous. CDR3 length equals 15 residues. The ends were cut back, 0 bases at V and 5 bases at J, with 10 bases in the middle. The germline V gene has CDR1 WNHNN and CDR2 SYGVQD (reference sequence).